This T cell receptor beta chain was recorded in a study of blood T cell repertoires in COVID-19. Study-wide context: Collection of acute and convalescent COVID-19 samples took place in the United States, Italy and Spain.

Sequencing was performed with immunoSEQ multiplex PCR; in TCRdb, only in-frame clones are kept and a portion is missing. The sample lists some 150,000 clones; 70% to 90% were seen once. The specimen was peripheral blood. This sequence was found in a woman in her sixties with COVID-19, enrolled during active disease.

CDR3 region: CAITPRRGTGGTEAFF. The CDR3 nucleotides read TGTGCCATCACCCCCCGTAGGGGGACAGGGGGCACTGAAGCTTTCTTT. V gene TRBV10-3 combines with J gene TRBJ1-1; 11 nucleotides agree with TRBD1. This CDR3 spans 16 amino acids. J was trimmed by 4 bases and V by 7 bases; bases with no gene match: 11. Germline V gives CDR1 ENHRY, CDR2 SYGVKD.